A selection of T cell receptor beta chains follows, all from one sample in a study of T cell clones after liver transplantation. Some clones are missing from TCRdb's copy, which holds only in-frame ones; the method was immunoSEQ multiplex PCR. Of about 99,000 clones in the sample, around 84% were seen once. The source material was CD4+ T cells from blood, sampled approximately 4 years after liver transplant. These receptors were obtained from a human patient who received a liver transplant. Some T cells may originate from the graft donor. The CDR3 runs from the conserved cysteine through the conserved F or W. A D gene is named only where the DNA matches it firmly. The listing skips clone size in some rows; elsewhere it reads once, few, many or a size class.

CDR3 length	V gene	J gene	D gene	clone size	CDR3 protein	CDR3 DNA
15	TRBV11-2	TRBJ2-1	TRBD2	-	CASSFPGLALNEQFF	TGTGCCAGCAGCTTTCCGGGACTAGCGCTAAATGAGCAGTTCTTC
15	TRBV6-1	TRBJ1-5	-	-	CASSEEGLSNQPQHF	TGTGCCAGCAGTGAGGAAGGCCTTAGCAATCAGCCCCAGCATTTT
17	TRBV18	TRBJ2-7	TRBD2	-	CASSLRTGTSGAYEQYF	TGTGCCAGCTCCTTACGGACAGGGACTAGCGGAGCCTACGAGCAGTACTTC
13	TRBV30	TRBJ2-1	-	-	CAWSTRDKAEQFF	TGTGCCTGGAGTACACGGGACAAAGCTGAGCAGTTCTTC
11	TRBV28	TRBJ2-7	-	-	CASSSLDEQYF	TGTGCCAGCAGTTCCCTGGACGAGCAGTACTTC
13	TRBV7-6	TRBJ1-1	-	-	CASSLDANTEAFF	TGTGCCAGCAGCTTAGATGCGAACACTGAAGCTTTCTTT
13	TRBV11-3	TRBJ2-5	-	few	CASSFSGQETQYF	TGTGCCAGCAGCTTCTCAGGGCAAGAGACCCAGTACTTC
15	TRBV7-2	TRBJ1-1	-	-	CASSLEGDGGTEAFF	TGTGCCAGCAGCTTAGAAGGGGACGGTGGGACTGAAGCTTTCTTT
15	TRBV25-1	TRBJ2-1	-	-	CASRPPGQPNNEQFF	TGTGCCAGCAGACCTCCAGGACAGCCAAACAATGAGCAGTTCTTC
16	TRBV27	TRBJ2-7	-	-	CASSFLSVRSSYEQYF	TGTGCCAGCAGTTTTCTTTCGGTACGGAGCTCCTACGAGCAGTACTTC
12	TRBV30	TRBJ1-2	-	-	CAYEQWNYGYTF	TGTGCCTATGAACAGTGGAACTATGGCTACACCTTC
14	TRBV5-8	TRBJ2-7	-	-	CASSPDATGAGQYF	TGTGCCAGCAGCCCGGACGCCACGGGGGCAGGGCAGTACTTC
13	TRBV7-3	TRBJ1-1	TRBD1	-	CASSPGTGLGAFF	TGTGCCAGCAGCCCCGGGACAGGTCTCGGGGCTTTCTTT
17	TRBV19	TRBJ1-1	TRBD1	-	CASRGKGAHLMNTEAFF	TGTGCCAGTAGAGGAAAGGGGGCCCATCTGATGAACACTGAAGCTTTCTTT
13	TRBV19	TRBJ2-7	-	-	CASSWAGSYEQYF	TGTGCCAGTAGCTGGGCCGGATCCTACGAGCAGTACTTC
14	TRBV18	TRBJ2-7	-	-	CASSPPAHSYEQYF	TGTGCCAGCTCACCACCGGCCCACTCCTACGAGCAGTACTTC
14	TRBV25-1	TRBJ1-2	-	-	CASSEYGGHYGYTF	TGTGCCAGCAGTGAATATGGAGGACACTATGGCTACACCTTC
17	TRBV11-3	TRBJ2-1	TRBD2	once	CASSLGSLAGGDNEQFF	TGTGCCAGCAGCTTAGGGTCTCTAGCGGGAGGAGATAATGAGCAGTTCTTC
13	TRBV7-6	TRBJ2-7	-	few	CASSKAQIYEQYF	TGTGCCAGCAGCAAAGCACAGATTTACGAGCAGTACTTC
11	TRBV10-3	TRBJ1-2	-	-	CAIGRNYGYTF	TGTGCCATCGGGCGGAACTATGGCTACACCTTC
12	TRBV28	TRBJ1-1	-	-	CATLLMNTEAFF	TGTGCCACCTTATTAATGAACACTGAAGCTTTCTTT
13	TRBV27	TRBJ1-4	-	-	CASSRRNNEKLFF	TGTGCCAGCAGTCGGAGGAACAATGAAAAACTGTTTTTT
16	TRBV7-9	TRBJ1-2	-	-	CASSLGDWGQNYGYTF	TGTGCCAGCAGCTTAGGGGATTGGGGGCAGAACTATGGCTACACCTTC
14	TRBV6-5	TRBJ1-1	-	-	CASRRGRGVEGAFF	TGTGCCAGCAGGAGGGGTAGGGGGGTAGAAGGAGCTTTCTTT
11	TRBV6-1	TRBJ1-2	-	-	CASSYSHGYTF	TGTGCCAGCAGTTATTCCCATGGCTACACCTTC
12	TRBV7-3	TRBJ1-2	-	-	CASSPGVGGYTF	TGTGCCAGCAGCCCTGGAGTCGGTGGCTACACCTTC
15	TRBV7-2	TRBJ2-5	TRBD1	once	CASSLDSQGVETQYF	TGTGCCAGCAGCTTAGACTCACAGGGGGTAGAGACCCAGTACTTC
15	TRBV7-9	TRBJ2-3	-	-	CASSFLGTTGGTQYF	TGTGCCAGCAGCTTTCTTGGGACTACGGGGGGCACGCAGTATTTT
14	TRBV19	TRBJ1-5	-	few	CASRTQGEWQPQHF	TGTGCCAGTAGGACTCAGGGAGAATGGCAGCCCCAGCATTTT
14	TRBV5-1	TRBJ2-2	-	-	CASSLVTNTGELFF	TGCGCCAGCAGCTTGGTCACAAACACCGGGGAGCTGTTTTTT
15	TRBV7-9	TRBJ1-2	-	few	CASSLYGRGDYGYTF	TGTGCCAGCAGTCTTTATGGACGGGGCGACTATGGCTACACCTTC
15	TRBV5-1	TRBJ2-2	TRBD2	-	CASSLGLADTGELFF	TGCGCCAGCAGCTTGGGACTAGCGGACACCGGGGAGCTGTTTTTT
14	TRBV9	TRBJ2-4	-	-	CASSEGRAKNIQYF	TGTGCCAGCAGCGAGGGTAGAGCCAAAAACATTCAGTACTTC
13	TRBV29-1	TRBJ2-3	-	-	CSVSILSTDTQYF	TGCAGCGTTTCCATCTTAAGCACAGATACGCAGTATTTT
15	TRBV7-2	TRBJ2-7	-	-	CASSPGSGVPGEQYF	TGTGCCAGCAGCCCAGGATCGGGCGTGCCGGGCGAGCAGTACTTC
16	TRBV11-1	TRBJ1-3	-	-	CASSLDRLNSGNTIYF	TGTGCCAGCAGCTTAGATCGGCTGAACTCTGGAAACACCATATATTTT
15	TRBV19	TRBJ1-5	-	-	CASCTLDVNNQPQHF	TGTGCCAGTTGTACCCTGGACGTAAACAATCAGCCCCAGCATTTT
17	TRBV7-6	TRBJ2-5	TRBD2	-	CASGGLAGGLLRETQYF	TGTGCCAGCGGGGGACTAGCGGGGGGCTTACTTCGAGAGACCCAGTACTTC
17	TRBV19	TRBJ2-3	TRBD2	-	CASGKGTSGRITDTQYF	TGTGCCAGTGGCAAGGGGACTAGCGGGAGGATCACAGATACGCAGTATTTT
12	TRBV5-4	TRBJ1-1	-	few	CASSSPGVQAFF	TGTGCCAGCAGCTCGCCAGGGGTCCAAGCTTTCTTT